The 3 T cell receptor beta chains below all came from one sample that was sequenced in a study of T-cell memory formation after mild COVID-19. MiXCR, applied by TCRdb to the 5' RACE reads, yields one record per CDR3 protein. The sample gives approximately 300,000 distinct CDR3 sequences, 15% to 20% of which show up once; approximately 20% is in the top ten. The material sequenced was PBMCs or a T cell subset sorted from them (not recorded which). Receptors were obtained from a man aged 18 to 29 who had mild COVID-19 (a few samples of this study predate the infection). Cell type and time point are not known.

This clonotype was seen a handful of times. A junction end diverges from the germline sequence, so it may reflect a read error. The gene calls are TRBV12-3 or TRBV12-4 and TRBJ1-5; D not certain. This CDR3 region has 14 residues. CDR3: CASSLSSRDQPQHF. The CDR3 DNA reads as TGTGCCAGCAGTTTGTCGTCTCGGGATCAACCCCAGCATTTT.

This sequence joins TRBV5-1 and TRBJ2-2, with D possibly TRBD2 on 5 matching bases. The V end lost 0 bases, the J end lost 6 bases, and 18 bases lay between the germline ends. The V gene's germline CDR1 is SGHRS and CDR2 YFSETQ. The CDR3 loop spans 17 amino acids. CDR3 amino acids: CASSLDRGNMFPGELFF. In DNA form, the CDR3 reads TGCGCCAGCAGCTTGGACCGGGGAAATATGTTTCCCGGGGAGCTGTTTTTT.

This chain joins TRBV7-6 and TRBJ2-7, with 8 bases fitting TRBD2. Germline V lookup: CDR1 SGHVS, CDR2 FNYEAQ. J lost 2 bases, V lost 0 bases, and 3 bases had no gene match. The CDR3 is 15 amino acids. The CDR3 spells CASSLARGGPYEQYV. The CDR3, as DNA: TGTGCCAGCAGCTTAGCACGGGGGGGCCCCTACGAGCAGTACGTC.